This section outlines one T cell receptor (beta chain) sequence together with its context. These data originate in a study of blood T cell repertoires in COVID-19. Original processing methods: Researchers report that nucleated cell counts were estimated from reference gene primer amplification. TCRdb's copy holds only in-frame clones and misses some; the assay was immunoSEQ multiplex PCR. The DNA gave D and trimming, while V, J and clone size come from that table. The data contain about 120,000 clones, roughly three quarters of them seen just once; the ten biggest clones take up 7.9%. V lost 1 base and J 7 bases, leaving 11 bases between the germline ends. This CDR3 is built from 14 residues. CDR1 and CDR2 from the germline V gene are LGHDT and YNNKEL (reference sequence).

Sequencing was done on a sample of peripheral blood. The chain couples TRBV3-1 (or the pseudogene TRBV3-2) to TRBJ2-1, with D possibly matching TRBD2 (5 bases). This receptor was taken from a human donor in a cohort sampled during active COVID-19. DNA of the CDR3: TGTGCCAGCAGCCAAGGGCGCACGGGAAATGAGCAGTTCTTC. It yields the protein CASSQGRTGNEQFF.